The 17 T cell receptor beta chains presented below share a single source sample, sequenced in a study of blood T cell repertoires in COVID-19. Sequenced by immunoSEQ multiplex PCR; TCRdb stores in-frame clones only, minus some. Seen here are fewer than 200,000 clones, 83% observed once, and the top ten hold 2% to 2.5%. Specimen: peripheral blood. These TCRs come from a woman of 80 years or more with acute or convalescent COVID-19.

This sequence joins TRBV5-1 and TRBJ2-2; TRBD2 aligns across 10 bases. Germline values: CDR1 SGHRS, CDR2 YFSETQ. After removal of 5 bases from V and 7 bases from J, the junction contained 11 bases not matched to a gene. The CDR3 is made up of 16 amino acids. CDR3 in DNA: TGCGCCAGCAGACCGGCTAGCGGGAGTTTTAGCGGGGAGCTGTTTTTT. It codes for CASRPASGSFSGELFF. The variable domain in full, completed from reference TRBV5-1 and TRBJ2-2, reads KAGVTQTPRYLIKTRGQQVTLSCSPISGHRSVSWYQQTPGQGLQFLFEYFSETQRNKGNFPGRFSGRQFSNSRSEMNVSTLELGDSALYLCASRPASGSFSGELFFGEGSRLTVL.

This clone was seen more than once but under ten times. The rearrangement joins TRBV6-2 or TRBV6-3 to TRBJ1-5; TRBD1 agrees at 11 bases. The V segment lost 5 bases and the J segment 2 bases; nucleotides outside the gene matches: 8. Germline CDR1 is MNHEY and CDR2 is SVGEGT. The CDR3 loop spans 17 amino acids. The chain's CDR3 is CASSVGQGGFGNQPQHF. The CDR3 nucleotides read TGTGCCAGCAGTGTGGGACAGGGGGGATTCGGCAATCAGCCCCAGCATTTT.

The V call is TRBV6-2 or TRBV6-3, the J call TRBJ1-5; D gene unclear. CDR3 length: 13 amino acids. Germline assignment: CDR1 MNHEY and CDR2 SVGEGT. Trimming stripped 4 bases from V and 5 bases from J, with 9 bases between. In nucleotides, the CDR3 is TGTGCCAGCAGTTCCCAGCGCGATCAGCCCCAGCATTTT. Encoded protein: CASSSQRDQPQHF.

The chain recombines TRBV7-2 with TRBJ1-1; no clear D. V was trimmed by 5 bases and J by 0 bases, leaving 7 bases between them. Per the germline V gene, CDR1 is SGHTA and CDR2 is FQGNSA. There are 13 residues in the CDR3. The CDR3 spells CASSPSLNTEAFF. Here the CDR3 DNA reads TGTGCCAGCAGCCCGAGTCTGAACACTGAAGCTTTCTTT.

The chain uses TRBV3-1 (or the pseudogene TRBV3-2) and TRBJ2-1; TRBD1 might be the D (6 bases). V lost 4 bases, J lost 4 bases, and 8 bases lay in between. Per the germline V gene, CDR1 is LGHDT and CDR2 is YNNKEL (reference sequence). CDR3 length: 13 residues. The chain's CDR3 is CASSRGRYNEQFF. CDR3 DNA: TGTGCCAGCAGCCGGGGGCGGTACAATGAGCAGTTCTTC.

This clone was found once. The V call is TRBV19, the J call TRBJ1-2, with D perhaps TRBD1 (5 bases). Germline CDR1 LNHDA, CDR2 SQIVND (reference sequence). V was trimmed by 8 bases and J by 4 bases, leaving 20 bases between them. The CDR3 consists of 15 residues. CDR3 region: CASLDRDLGPYGYTF. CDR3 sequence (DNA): TGTGCCAGTCTTGACCGGGACTTGGGGCCCTATGGCTACACCTTC.

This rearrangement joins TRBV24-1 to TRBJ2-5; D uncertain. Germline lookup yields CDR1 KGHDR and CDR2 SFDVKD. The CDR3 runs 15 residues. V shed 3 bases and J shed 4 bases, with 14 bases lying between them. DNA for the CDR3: TGTGCCACCAGTGATCCCGGCCAGGTTGGAGAGACCCAGTACTTC. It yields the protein CATSDPGQVGETQYF.

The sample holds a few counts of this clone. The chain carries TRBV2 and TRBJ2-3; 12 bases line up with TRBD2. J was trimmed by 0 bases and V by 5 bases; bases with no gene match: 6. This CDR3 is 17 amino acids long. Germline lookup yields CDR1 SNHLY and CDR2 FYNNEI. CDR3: CASSLGLAGFSTDTQYF. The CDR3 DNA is TGTGCCAGCAGTCTAGGACTAGCGGGGTTTAGCACAGATACGCAGTATTTT.

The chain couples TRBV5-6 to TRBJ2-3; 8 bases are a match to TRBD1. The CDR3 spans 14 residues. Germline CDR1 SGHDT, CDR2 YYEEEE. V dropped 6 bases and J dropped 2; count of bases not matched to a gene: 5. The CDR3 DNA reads TGTGCCAGCACCGGGACAGGATCCACAGATACGCAGTATTTT. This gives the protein CASTGTGSTDTQYF.

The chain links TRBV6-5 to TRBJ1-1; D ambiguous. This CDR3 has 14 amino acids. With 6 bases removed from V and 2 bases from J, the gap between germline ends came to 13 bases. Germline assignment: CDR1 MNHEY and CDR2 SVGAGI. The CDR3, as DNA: TGTGCCAGCAGCTACCTCCCAGATAACACTGAAGCTTTCTTT. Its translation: CASSYLPDNTEAFF.

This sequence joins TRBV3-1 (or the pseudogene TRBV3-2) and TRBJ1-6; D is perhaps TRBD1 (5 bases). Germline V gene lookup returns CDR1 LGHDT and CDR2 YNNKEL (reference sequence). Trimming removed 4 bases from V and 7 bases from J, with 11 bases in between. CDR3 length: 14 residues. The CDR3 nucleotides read TGTGCCAGCAGCCCACAGGTGGTGAATTCACCCCTCCACTTT. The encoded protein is CASSPQVVNSPLHF.

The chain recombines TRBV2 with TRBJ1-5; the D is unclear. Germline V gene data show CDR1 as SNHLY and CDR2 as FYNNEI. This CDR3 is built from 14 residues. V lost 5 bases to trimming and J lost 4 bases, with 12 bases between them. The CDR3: CASSQLSGNQPQHF. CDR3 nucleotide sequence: TGTGCCAGCAGTCAGTTGTCGGGGAATCAGCCCCAGCATTTT.

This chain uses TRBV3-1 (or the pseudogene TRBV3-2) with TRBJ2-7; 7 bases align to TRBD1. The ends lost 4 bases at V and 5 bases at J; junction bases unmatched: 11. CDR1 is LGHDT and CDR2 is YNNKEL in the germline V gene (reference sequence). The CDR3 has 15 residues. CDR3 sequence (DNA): TGTGCCAGCAGCCCCAATCTCGGACAGGCCAACGAGCAGTACTTC. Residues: CASSPNLGQANEQYF.

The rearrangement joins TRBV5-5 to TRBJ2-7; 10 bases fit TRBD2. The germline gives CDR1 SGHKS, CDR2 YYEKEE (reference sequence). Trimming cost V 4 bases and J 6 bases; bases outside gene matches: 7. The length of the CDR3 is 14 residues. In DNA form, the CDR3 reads TGTGCCAGCAGCCGTAGCGGGGGGCTCCCCGAGCAGTACTTC. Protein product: CASSRSGGLPEQYF. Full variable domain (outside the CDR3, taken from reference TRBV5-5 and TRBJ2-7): DAGVTQSPTHLIKTRGQQVTLRCSPISGHKSVSWYQQVLGQGPQFIFQYYEKEERGRGNFPDRFSARQFPNYSSELNVNALLLGDSALYLCASSRSGGLPEQYFGPGTRLTVT.

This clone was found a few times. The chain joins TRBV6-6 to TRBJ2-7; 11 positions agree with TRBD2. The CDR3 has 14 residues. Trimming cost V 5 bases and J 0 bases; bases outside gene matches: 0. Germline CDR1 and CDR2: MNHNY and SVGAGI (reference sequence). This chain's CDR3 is CASSTSGSSYEQYF. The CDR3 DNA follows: TGTGCCAGCAGTACTAGCGGGAGCTCCTACGAGCAGTACTTC.

The CDR3 is CASRSDRVDQHF. CDR3 DNA sequence: TGTGCCAGCAGGTCCGACAGGGTGGACCAGCATTTT. This chain uses TRBV28 with TRBJ1-5; 7 bases match TRBD1. Germline-derived CDR1 and CDR2 are MDHEN and SYDVKM. V lost 6 bases to trimming and J lost 12 bases; unmatched junction nucleotides: 8. CDR3 length equals 12 residues.

CDR3 region: CASSRGDNIDTQYF. The DNA of the CDR3 is TGTGCCTCCTCCAGGGGGGACAATATAGATACGCAGTATTTT. The chain carries TRBV24-1 and TRBJ2-3, with a weak D call TRBD1 (7 bases). Trimming took 12 bases from V and 5 from J, leaving 20 bases between them. Germline V gene data show CDR1 as KGHDR and CDR2 as SFDVKD. This CDR3 is 14 amino acids long.